These 24 T cell receptor beta chains came from one sample sequenced in a study of T cell repertoires in aging, cancer and after chemotherapy. Amplification of TCR beta used genomic DNA extracted from peripheral blood. Multiplex touch-down PCR with TRB-A/B primers amplified rearranged V-D-J TRB sequences. Via MiXCR, TCRdb re-called the multiplex PCR reads, giving one row per CDR3 protein. The sample lists 7,500 to 10,000 distinct CDR3 sequences, around 59% seen once, with 3.5% to 4% in the top ten. Sequencing was done on a sample of blood. The receptors here all came from a human donor with a solid tumor.

The J gene is TRBJ2-7, the V gene TRBV11-2, with 7 bases fitting TRBD1. The ends lost 6 bases at V and 2 bases at J; junction bases unmatched: 4. CDR1 SGHAT and CDR2 FQNNGV come from the germline V gene. The CDR3 has 13 residues. CDR3 loop: CASSQGTAYEQYF. The CDR3 bases are TGTGCCAGCAGTCAGGGGACAGCCTACGAGCAGTACTTC. The full variable domain, in which reference TRBV11-2 and TRBJ2-7 provide the parts outside the CDR3, is EAGVAQSPRYKIIEKRQSVAFWCNPISGHATLYWYQQILGQGPKLLIQFQNNGVVDDSQLPKDRFSAERLKGVDSTLKIQPAKLEDSAVYLCASSQGTAYEQYFGPGTRLTVT.

The chain's CDR3 is CASSYSRDSLEGYTF. CDR3 bases: TGTGCCAGCAGTTACTCGAGGGACAGCCTAGAGGGCTACACCTTC. V gene TRBV6-5 combines with J gene TRBJ1-2; 7 bases line up with TRBD1. This CDR3 contains 15 residues. Germline V gene data show CDR1 as MNHEY and CDR2 as SVGAGI. The ends lost 0 bases at V and 8 bases at J; junction bases unmatched: 9.

This clonotype was recorded a few times. The junction departs from the called germline gene at one end, perhaps through a read error. This chain uses TRBV29-1 with TRBJ2-1; no clear D. Germline-derived CDR1 and CDR2 are SQVTM and ANQGSEA. The CDR3 length is 15 residues. This CDR3 is CSVRLVERGYNEQFF. In DNA, the CDR3 is TGCAGCGTTAGGTTGGTGGAACGCGGCTACAATGAGCAGTTCTTT.

J is TRBJ2-6 and V is TRBV5-6, with no clear D. The V end was cut by 4 bases, the J end by 0 bases, with 11 bases between. This CDR3 contains 16 residues. The germline CDR1 and CDR2 sequences are SGHDT and YYEEEE. The CDR3 loop reads CASSLFIYSGANVLTF. The CDR3 region has the DNA TGTGCCAGCAGCCTCTTCATCTACTCTGGGGCCAACGTCCTGACTTTC.

This clonotype was found a few times. The J gene is TRBJ2-6, the V gene TRBV12-3 or TRBV12-4; D is undetermined. CDR3 length: 16 residues. V gave up 1 base and J gave up 0 bases, with 7 bases separating them. The CDR3 coding sequence is TGTGCCAGCAGTTTAGACCAGACCTCTGGGGCCAACGTCCTGACTTTC. Translating gives CASSLDQTSGANVLTF.

The J gene is TRBJ2-2, the V gene TRBV5-1; 7 bases agree with TRBD1. V dropped 4 bases and J dropped 7; count of bases not matched to a gene: 16. Germline CDR1 is SGHRS and CDR2 is YFSETQ. This CDR3 spans 17 amino acids. The CDR3 loop reads CASSGGLQGFRNGELFF. The CDR3 DNA is TGCGCCAGCAGCGGCGGATTACAGGGGTTCAGGAACGGGGAGCTGTTTTTT.

This chain connects TRBV28 to TRBJ1-2; no clear D gene. Between the trimmed V and J ends, which lost 4 bases and 5 bases, there was a span of 5 bases. Germline V gene data show CDR1 as MDHEN and CDR2 as SYDVKM. The CDR3 totals 11 residues. CDR3 amino acids: CASSYPYGYTF. The CDR3 DNA reads TGTGCCAGCAGTTACCCGTATGGCTACACCTTC.

V is TRBV6-2 or TRBV6-3 and J is TRBJ1-6; D perhaps matches TRBD1 (5 bases). V lost 0 bases, J lost 6 bases, and 9 bases lay in between. Germline values: CDR1 MNHEY, CDR2 SVGEGT. The CDR3 totals 15 residues. Here the CDR3 reads CASSYSGGSNSPLHF. The DNA for the CDR3 is TGTGCCAGCAGTTACTCGGGGGGATCTAATTCACCCCTCCACTTT.

This chain links TRBV20-1 with TRBJ2-7; 10 nucleotides line up with TRBD1. CDR3 size: 13 residues. In germline, CDR1 is DFQATT, CDR2 SNEGSKA (reference sequence). After removal of 3 bases from V and 5 bases from J, the junction contained 4 bases not matched to a gene. The CDR3 DNA reads as TGCAGTGCTAGTAGACAGGGGGCGAACGAGCAGTACTTC. Translated: CSASRQGANEQYF.

The CDR3 DNA reads TGTGCCAGCAGCGTTTGGTGGAATAGCGGGAGAACAGATACGCAGTATTTT. Translation gives CASSVWWNSGRTDTQYF. This chain joins TRBV6-5 and TRBJ2-3; 9 bases line up with TRBD2. Trimming took 6 bases from V and 3 from J; bases not matched to a gene: 13. CDR3 size: 17 residues. The germline gives CDR1 MNHEY, CDR2 SVGAGI.

This clonotype was detected a few times. The rearrangement uses TRBV2 and TRBJ2-7, with 10 bases that match TRBD2. Germline CDR1 is SNHLY and CDR2 is FYNNEI. The CDR3 is made up of 13 amino acids. V lost 11 bases and J lost 3; bases outside the gene matches: 7. CDR3 sequence reads: CAERASGSYEQYF. CDR3 coding DNA: TGTGCCGAGCGGGCTAGCGGGAGCTACGAGCAGTACTTC.

The gene calls are TRBV6-5 and TRBJ1-2; no clear D gene. V gave up 5 bases and J gave up 0 bases, with 16 bases separating them. The CDR3 loop spans 16 amino acids. CDR1 and CDR2 from the germline V gene are MNHEY and SVGAGI. This chain's CDR3 is CASSRPGTPTNYGYTF. DNA of the CDR3: TGTGCCAGCAGTCGACCCGGAACCCCGACTAACTATGGCTACACCTTC.

This clonotype has more than one count but fewer than ten. The CDR3: CASEAGVGYGYTF. CDR3 in DNA: TGTGCCTCGGAAGCGGGGGTGGGCTATGGCTACACCTTC. The chain combines TRBV28 with TRBJ1-2, with a weak D call TRBD1 (5 bases). Looked up from germline, CDR1 is MDHEN and CDR2 is SYDVKM. The CDR3 covers 13 residues. Between the trimmed V and J ends, which lost 11 bases and 4 bases, there was a span of 17 bases.

The chain combines TRBV19 with TRBJ1-4; 8 positions match TRBD1. The CDR3 length is 15 residues. Trimming at V came to 6 bases and at J to 0 bases, leaving 3 bases not matched to a gene. CDR1 is LNHDA, CDR2 SQIVND, per germline (reference sequence). The chain's CDR3 is CASRPQGATNEKLFF. CDR3 nucleotide sequence: TGTGCCAGTAGACCACAGGGGGCAACTAATGAAAAACTGTTTTTT.

The chain has TRBV10-3 and TRBJ2-2, with unresolved D. The V and J ends lost 6 bases and 3 bases respectively, with 11 bases between them. Germline CDR1 reads ENHRY; CDR2 reads SYGVKD. There are 14 residues in the CDR3. The CDR3 DNA sequence: TGTGCCATCAGCGAAAGACTGGACACCGGGGAGCTGTTTTTT. Encoded protein: CAISERLDTGELFF.

This rearrangement joins TRBV19 to TRBJ2-2, with 14 nucleotides matching TRBD2. Germline loops: CDR1 LNHDA, CDR2 SQIVND (reference sequence). The CDR3 extends over 13 amino acids. V was clipped by 8 bases and J by 8 bases; unmatched bases: 1. The CDR3 DNA reads TGTGCCAGTCGACTAGCGGGAGGGGGGGAGCTGTTTTTT. Encoded protein: CASRLAGGGELFF.

Only a few counts were recorded for this clonotype. This chain uses TRBV12-3 or TRBV12-4 with TRBJ2-5, with D perhaps TRBD2 (6 bases). CDR3 length: 13 amino acids. Trimming removed 3 bases from V and 5 bases from J, with 10 bases in between. CDR3 DNA sequence: TGTGCCAGCAGTTTGGCGGGGAGGGAGACCCAGTACTTC. It codes for CASSLAGRETQYF.

This clonotype turned up a few times. V is TRBV6-1 and J is TRBJ2-7; tentatively, D is TRBD1 or TRBD2 (5 bases each). CDR3 length: 12 amino acids. The germline V gene has CDR1 MNHNS and CDR2 SASEGT. V was pared by 6 bases and J by 7 bases, with 13 bases between. The CDR3 loop is CASRDGAGEQYF. CDR3 coding DNA: TGTGCCAGCAGGGACGGGGCAGGGGAGCAGTACTTC.

In the case of this clonotype: The junction does not match germline at one end; this may be a read error. In nucleotides, the CDR3 is TGTGCCGGCAGCTTAACGCGAGGGAATGGCTACACCTTC. Protein sequence: CAGSLTRGNGYTF. The V call is TRBV7-3, the J call TRBJ1-2; no reliable D call. CDR1 is SGHTA, CDR2 FQGTGA, per germline. The CDR3 is 13 residues long.

The chain uses TRBV2 and TRBJ1-2, with TRBD1 matching 8 bases. The junction had 10 bases not matched to a gene; V was cut back by 5 bases and J by 5 bases. Germline loops: CDR1 SNHLY, CDR2 FYNNEI. The CDR3 loop spans 15 amino acids. The CDR3 loop is CASSLTGTGAYGYTF. The CDR3 coding sequence is TGTGCCAGCAGTCTGACCGGGACAGGAGCTTATGGCTACACCTTC. Based on the CDR3 plus reference TRBV2 and TRBJ1-2, the full variable domain is EPEVTQTPSHQVTQMGQEVILRCVPISNHLYFYWYRQILGQKVEFLVSFYNNEISEKSEIFDDQFSVERPDGSNFTLKIRSTKLEDSAMYFCASSLTGTGAYGYTFGSGTRLTVV.

The chain couples TRBV4-2 to TRBJ2-7, with D perhaps TRBD1 or TRBD2 (5 bases each). CDR3 length: 14 amino acids. Trimming took 0 bases from V and 7 from J, leaving 13 bases between them. Germline V gene sequence: CDR1 LGHNA, CDR2 YNFKEQ. The DNA for the CDR3 is TGTGCCAGCAGCCAAGATCTGCAGGGACGGGAGCAGTACTTC. Translation: CASSQDLQGREQYF.

By sample fraction, this clonotype is medium-sized. The chain couples TRBV6-4 to TRBJ1-1, with D tentatively TRBD1 (6 bases). Germline V CDR1 and CDR2: MRHNA, SNTAGT. Trimming stripped 6 bases from V and 1 base from J, with 12 bases between. There are 14 residues in the CDR3. CDR3 nucleotides: TGTGCCAGCAGATGGGGGGCAGAGAACACTGAAGCTTTCTTT. Its translation is CASRWGAENTEAFF.

This clonotype was counted a few times. The rearrangement joins TRBV10-3 to TRBJ1-1; possibly TRBD1 for D (5 bases). The germline V gene encodes CDR1 ENHRY and CDR2 SYGVKD. V was shortened by 8 bases and J by 1 base, with 14 bases between the two germline ends. This CDR3 is 14 amino acids long. The CDR3 nucleotides are TGTGCCATCGGGAGGGGACCGTCGAACACTGAAGCTTTCTTT. It is translated as CAIGRGPSNTEAFF.

This clonotype was picked up a small number of times. The rearrangement uses TRBV6-2 or TRBV6-3 and TRBJ2-7; D remains ambiguous. The CDR3 length is 17 residues. Germline CDR1 is MNHEY and CDR2 is SVGEGT. Trimming took 2 bases from V and 0 from J, leaving 17 bases between them. The CDR3: CASSYGGAGVSSYEQYF. Written as DNA, the CDR3 is TGTGCCAGCAGTTACGGCGGTGCTGGAGTCAGCTCCTACGAGCAGTACTTC.